A selection of T cell receptor beta chains follows, all from one sample in a study of blood T cell repertoires in COVID-19. The table came from immunoSEQ multiplex PCR; TCRdb's copy has only in-frame clones and leaves some out. Among 150,000 to 180,000 clones, 80% were seen once, and the ten largest hold roughly 0.56%. Source material: peripheral blood. These receptor sequences come from a man in his 60s with acute or convalescent COVID-19. Both conserved end residues are part of each CDR3. A D gene is named only where the DNA matches it firmly. Clone sizes are given selectively: once, few, many, or a class where the clone is expanded.

v_gene: TRBV7-9
abundance: -
d_gene: TRBD1
j_gene: TRBJ2-1
CDR3aa: CASSEWTGANNEQFF
CDR3nt: TGTGCCAGCAGCGAATGGACAGGGGCTAACAATGAGCAGTTCTTC

v_gene: TRBV5-6
abundance: -
d_gene: TRBD2
j_gene: TRBJ2-1
CDR3aa: CASSLAGSGGPYNEQFF
CDR3nt: TGTGCCAGCAGCTTGGCCGGTAGCGGGGGGCCCTACAATGAGCAGTTCTTC

v_gene: TRBV19
abundance: -
d_gene: TRBD1
j_gene: TRBJ1-2
CDR3aa: CASSRDRGDYGYTF
CDR3nt: TGTGCCAGTAGTCGGGACAGGGGGGACTATGGCTACACCTTC

v_gene: TRBV18
abundance: -
d_gene: -
j_gene: TRBJ1-1
CDR3aa: CASSLNSGEAFF
CDR3nt: TGTGCCAGCTCACTTAACTCCGGTGAAGCTTTCTTT

v_gene: TRBV15
abundance: -
d_gene: TRBD2
j_gene: TRBJ2-1
CDR3aa: CATSGPPGEGNEQFF
CDR3nt: TGTGCCACCAGCGGACCCCCGGGGGAGGGGAATGAGCAGTTCTTC

v_gene: TRBV5-1
abundance: -
d_gene: TRBD2
j_gene: TRBJ2-1
CDR3aa: CASSLGGTSGSNEQFF
CDR3nt: TGCGCCAGCAGCTTGGGGGGGACTAGCGGGAGTAATGAGCAGTTCTTC

v_gene: TRBV30
abundance: -
d_gene: -
j_gene: TRBJ1-4
CDR3aa: CALRTGPNEKLFF
CDR3nt: TGTGCCCTCCGTACAGGGCCTAATGAAAAACTGTTTTTT

v_gene: TRBV3-1/TRBV3-2
abundance: -
d_gene: TRBD1
j_gene: TRBJ1-6
CDR3aa: CASSQDGAGGKGSPLHF
CDR3nt: TGTGCCAGCAGCCAAGATGGGGCAGGGGGGAAAGGGTCACCCCTCCACTTT

v_gene: TRBV18
abundance: few
d_gene: TRBD2
j_gene: TRBJ2-7
CDR3aa: CASSLTSGSDEQYF
CDR3nt: TGTGCCAGCTCACTTACTAGCGGGAGTGACGAGCAGTACTTC

v_gene: TRBV7-2
abundance: -
d_gene: TRBD2
j_gene: TRBJ2-1
CDR3aa: CASSRLAGRGSYNEQFF
CDR3nt: TGTGCCAGCAGCCGCCTAGCGGGGCGGGGCTCCTACAATGAGCAGTTCTTC

v_gene: TRBV4-1
abundance: -
d_gene: -
j_gene: TRBJ2-3
CDR3aa: CASSQETGKLTDTQYF
CDR3nt: TGCGCCAGCAGCCAAGAAACAGGGAAACTCACAGATACGCAGTATTTT

v_gene: TRBV14
abundance: -
d_gene: TRBD2
j_gene: TRBJ2-3
CDR3aa: CASSQGLAGGYTQYF
CDR3nt: TGTGCCAGCAGCCAAGGACTAGCGGGGGGCTATACGCAGTATTTT

v_gene: TRBV21-1
abundance: -
d_gene: -
j_gene: TRBJ1-4
CDR3aa: CASSTCLDRPPLATNEKLFF
CDR3nt: TGTGCCAGCAGCACTTGCCTGGACAGGCCCCCACTAGCAACTAATGAAAAACTGTTTTTT

v_gene: TRBV7-9
abundance: -
d_gene: -
j_gene: TRBJ1-1
CDR3aa: CASSFGQENTEAFF
CDR3nt: TGTGCCAGCAGCTTTGGTCAGGAGAACACTGAAGCTTTCTTT

v_gene: TRBV7-2
abundance: once
d_gene: -
j_gene: TRBJ1-2
CDR3aa: CASSYRGGNYGYTF
CDR3nt: TGTGCCAGCAGCTACCGCGGTGGGAACTATGGCTACACCTTC

v_gene: TRBV28
abundance: few
d_gene: -
j_gene: TRBJ2-7
CDR3aa: CASSLLRYEQYF
CDR3nt: TGTGCCAGCAGTTTACTCCGCTACGAGCAGTACTTC

v_gene: TRBV9
abundance: -
d_gene: TRBD2
j_gene: TRBJ2-7
CDR3aa: CASSVAELAFEQYF
CDR3nt: TGTGCCAGCAGCGTAGCTGAACTAGCGTTCGAGCAGTACTTC

v_gene: TRBV19
abundance: few
d_gene: TRBD1
j_gene: TRBJ1-5
CDR3aa: CASSGGTGGLYQPQHF
CDR3nt: TGTGCCAGTAGTGGGGGGACAGGGGGCCTGTATCAGCCCCAGCATTTT

v_gene: TRBV6-1
abundance: once
d_gene: TRBD1
j_gene: TRBJ2-7
CDR3aa: CASREDRVPYEQYF
CDR3nt: TGTGCCAGCAGGGAAGACAGGGTTCCCTACGAGCAGTACTTC

v_gene: TRBV6-5
abundance: once
d_gene: TRBD1
j_gene: TRBJ1-1
CDR3aa: CASSQGWQNTEAFF
CDR3nt: TGTGCCAGCTCACAGGGGTGGCAGAACACTGAAGCTTTCTTT

v_gene: TRBV5-1
abundance: once
d_gene: -
j_gene: TRBJ1-5
CDR3aa: CAETARAGNQPQHF
CDR3nt: TGCGCCGAAACAGCCAGGGCTGGCAATCAGCCCCAGCATTTT

v_gene: TRBV5-4
abundance: -
d_gene: -
j_gene: TRBJ1-4
CDR3aa: CASTNTGSNEKLFF
CDR3nt: TGTGCCAGCACCAACACAGGATCTAATGAAAAACTGTTTTTT

v_gene: TRBV9
abundance: once
d_gene: TRBD2
j_gene: TRBJ2-1
CDR3aa: CASSAIAGGPQNEQFF
CDR3nt: TGTGCCAGCAGCGCCATAGCGGGGGGGCCGCAGAATGAGCAGTTCTTC

v_gene: TRBV2
abundance: -
d_gene: -
j_gene: TRBJ2-7
CDR3aa: CASSGRGRWYEQYF
CDR3nt: TGTGCCAGCAGTGGTAGGGGAAGATGGTACGAGCAGTACTTC

v_gene: TRBV4-3
abundance: -
d_gene: TRBD2
j_gene: TRBJ2-3
CDR3aa: CASSQEASGGTDTQYF
CDR3nt: TGCGCCAGCAGCCAAGAAGCTAGCGGGGGCACAGATACGCAGTATTTT

v_gene: TRBV29-1
abundance: -
d_gene: -
j_gene: TRBJ2-6
CDR3aa: CSVEQGSSGANVLTF
CDR3nt: TGCAGCGTTGAGCAGGGGAGCTCTGGGGCCAACGTCCTGACTTTC

v_gene: TRBV6-2/TRBV6-3
abundance: few
d_gene: TRBD2
j_gene: TRBJ2-1
CDR3aa: CASSPTGTRVGNEQFF
CDR3nt: TGTGCCAGCAGTCCCACCGGGACTAGGGTGGGCAATGAGCAGTTCTTC

v_gene: TRBV3-1/TRBV3-2
abundance: -
d_gene: -
j_gene: TRBJ2-7
CDR3aa: CASSQGEGGYEQYF
CDR3nt: TGTGCCAGCAGCCAAGGGGAGGGGGGCTACGAGCAGTACTTC

v_gene: TRBV5-1
abundance: -
d_gene: TRBD1
j_gene: TRBJ2-5
CDR3aa: CASTFTPTGQETQYF
CDR3nt: TGCGCCAGCACCTTCACTCCGACAGGGCAAGAGACCCAGTACTTC

v_gene: TRBV24-1
abundance: -
d_gene: TRBD1
j_gene: TRBJ2-2
CDR3aa: CATSDPRTGDTGELFF
CDR3nt: TGTGCCACCAGTGATCCCCGGACAGGGGACACCGGGGAGCTGTTTTTT

v_gene: TRBV7-2
abundance: -
d_gene: -
j_gene: TRBJ2-7
CDR3aa: CASSPTGSSYEQYF
CDR3nt: TGTGCCAGCAGCCCAACAGGGAGCTCCTACGAGCAGTACTTC

v_gene: TRBV7-6
abundance: -
d_gene: -
j_gene: TRBJ2-3
CDR3aa: CASSPAIRTSTDTQYF
CDR3nt: TGTGCCAGCAGCCCGGCGATTCGGACTAGCACAGATACGCAGTATTTT

v_gene: TRBV9
abundance: -
d_gene: -
j_gene: TRBJ1-2
CDR3aa: CASSVADSHPYGYTF
CDR3nt: TGTGCCAGCAGCGTAGCAGACAGCCACCCCTATGGCTACACCTTC

v_gene: TRBV6-2/TRBV6-3
abundance: -
d_gene: TRBD1
j_gene: TRBJ2-7
CDR3aa: CASSHTGTATYEQYF
CDR3nt: TGTGCCAGCAGTCATACCGGGACAGCCACCTACGAGCAGTACTTC

v_gene: TRBV10-1
abundance: -
d_gene: TRBD2
j_gene: TRBJ2-1
CDR3aa: CASSELREMGNEQFF
CDR3nt: TGCGCCAGCAGTGAGTTGCGGGAGATGGGCAATGAGCAGTTCTTC

v_gene: TRBV3-1/TRBV3-2
abundance: -
d_gene: -
j_gene: TRBJ1-1
CDR3aa: CASSQSMRNTEAFF
CDR3nt: TGTGCCAGCAGCCAATCGATGAGGAACACTGAAGCTTTCTTT

v_gene: TRBV21-1
abundance: -
d_gene: -
j_gene: TRBJ1-5
CDR3aa: CASSKGSTVGRVSNQPQHF
CDR3nt: TGTGCCAGCAGCAAAGGGTCGACAGTAGGACGAGTGAGCAATCAGCCCCAGCATTTT

v_gene: TRBV4-1
abundance: -
d_gene: -
j_gene: TRBJ2-7
CDR3aa: CASSQVAANRYEQYF
CDR3nt: TGCGCCAGCAGCCAAGTGGCAGCGAATCGATACGAGCAGTACTTC

v_gene: TRBV6-5
abundance: few
d_gene: -
j_gene: TRBJ2-7
CDR3aa: CASSYGTAGYEQYF
CDR3nt: TGTGCCAGCAGTTACGGTACCGCGGGCTACGAGCAGTACTTC

v_gene: TRBV12-3/TRBV12-4
abundance: -
d_gene: -
j_gene: TRBJ2-5
CDR3aa: CASSSGFQETQYF
CDR3nt: TGTGCCAGCAGTTCGGGGTTCCAAGAGACCCAGTACTTC

v_gene: TRBV5-5
abundance: -
d_gene: TRBD1
j_gene: TRBJ1-2
CDR3aa: CASSLSQGDYGYTF
CDR3nt: TGTGCCAGCAGCCTTTCCCAGGGGGACTATGGCTACACCTTC

v_gene: TRBV7-9
abundance: -
d_gene: -
j_gene: TRBJ1-4
CDR3aa: CASSWGGSVNEKLFF
CDR3nt: TGTGCCAGCAGCTGGGGGGGCAGCGTAAATGAAAAACTGTTTTTT

v_gene: TRBV18
abundance: -
d_gene: -
j_gene: TRBJ1-2
CDR3aa: CASSPLSLDAGGYTF
CDR3nt: TGTGCCAGCTCACCACTTTCCTTGGACGCGGGAGGCTACACCTTC

v_gene: TRBV6-5
abundance: -
d_gene: TRBD2
j_gene: TRBJ2-1
CDR3aa: CASGIAGGPIEQFF
CDR3nt: TGTGCCAGCGGCATAGCGGGAGGGCCTATTGAGCAGTTCTTC

v_gene: TRBV7-2
abundance: -
d_gene: TRBD2
j_gene: TRBJ2-5
CDR3aa: CASTLAGGPLETQYF
CDR3nt: TGTGCCAGCACCCTAGCGGGGGGGCCGCTAGAGACCCAGTACTTC

v_gene: TRBV5-4
abundance: -
d_gene: TRBD1
j_gene: TRBJ2-6
CDR3aa: CASSSGGTSGANVLTF
CDR3nt: TGTGCCAGCAGCTCAGGGGGAACCTCTGGGGCCAACGTCCTGACTTTC

v_gene: TRBV4-2
abundance: -
d_gene: TRBD1
j_gene: TRBJ1-3
CDR3aa: CASSLEDRERHGNTIYF
CDR3nt: TGTGCCAGCAGCCTGGAGGACAGGGAAAGACATGGAAACACCATATATTTT

v_gene: TRBV3-1/TRBV3-2
abundance: -
d_gene: -
j_gene: TRBJ2-2
CDR3aa: CASRRKSGTGELFF
CDR3nt: TGTGCCAGCAGGCGAAAATCGGGGACCGGGGAGCTGTTTTTT

v_gene: TRBV3-1/TRBV3-2
abundance: few
d_gene: -
j_gene: TRBJ2-2
CDR3aa: CASSQGGLWAGELFF
CDR3nt: TGTGCCAGCAGCCAAGGAGGCCTGTGGGCCGGGGAGCTGTTTTTT

v_gene: TRBV4-1
abundance: -
d_gene: -
j_gene: TRBJ1-4
CDR3aa: CASGKQGATNEKLFF
CDR3nt: TGCGCCAGCGGCAAACAGGGAGCAACTAATGAAAAACTGTTTTTT

v_gene: TRBV5-1
abundance: -
d_gene: TRBD1
j_gene: TRBJ2-3
CDR3aa: CASSMGQGGTDTQYF
CDR3nt: TGCGCCAGCAGCATGGGACAGGGCGGCACAGATACGCAGTATTTT

v_gene: TRBV5-4
abundance: once
d_gene: -
j_gene: TRBJ1-3
CDR3aa: CASSSGQGRNTVYF
CDR3nt: TGTGCCAGCAGCTCCGGCCAGGGAAGAAACACCGTATATTTT

v_gene: TRBV15
abundance: -
d_gene: -
j_gene: TRBJ1-2
CDR3aa: CATSRDVGFRGYTF
CDR3nt: TGTGCCACCAGCAGAGATGTCGGTTTCCGGGGCTACACCTTC

v_gene: TRBV7-2
abundance: few
d_gene: TRBD1
j_gene: TRBJ2-7
CDR3aa: CASSSPVGQGRKYF
CDR3nt: TGTGCCAGCAGCTCCCCCGTCGGACAGGGCCGCAAGTACTTC

v_gene: TRBV3-1/TRBV3-2
abundance: -
d_gene: -
j_gene: TRBJ2-2
CDR3aa: CASSQGLGNTGELFF
CDR3nt: TGTGCCAGCAGCCAAGGACTAGGGAACACCGGGGAGCTGTTTTTT

v_gene: TRBV11-2
abundance: -
d_gene: -
j_gene: TRBJ2-3
CDR3aa: CASRPLRVTDTQYF
CDR3nt: TGTGCCAGCAGGCCGCTCCGGGTCACAGATACGCAGTATTTT

v_gene: TRBV10-3
abundance: -
d_gene: TRBD1
j_gene: TRBJ1-2
CDR3aa: CAMGQGPYGYTF
CDR3nt: TGTGCCATGGGACAGGGGCCCTATGGCTACACCTTC

v_gene: TRBV5-5
abundance: -
d_gene: -
j_gene: TRBJ2-7
CDR3aa: CASSRSQGIDAYEQYF
CDR3nt: TGTGCCAGCAGCCGAAGCCAGGGAATTGACGCCTACGAGCAGTACTTC

v_gene: TRBV28
abundance: -
d_gene: TRBD2
j_gene: TRBJ2-7
CDR3aa: CASSLPSGIYEQYF
CDR3nt: TGTGCCAGCAGTTTGCCTAGCGGGATCTACGAGCAGTACTTC

v_gene: TRBV7-2
abundance: -
d_gene: -
j_gene: TRBJ2-7
CDR3aa: CASSPRWVNSYEQYF
CDR3nt: TGTGCCAGCAGCCCTAGGTGGGTCAACTCCTACGAGCAGTACTTC